The present T cell receptor (beta chain) was sequenced within a study of control samples from healthy donors and cancer patients. The CDR3 has 13 amino acids. Germline V gene sequence: CDR1 SEHNR, CDR2 FQNEAQ (reference sequence). The germline V and J ends were trimmed by 5 bases and 9 bases, with 14 bases remaining between them. TCRdb keeps only in-frame clones here, not all; method: immunoSEQ multiplex PCR. The sample consists of about 98,000 clones, roughly 78% of them appearing once. The sequence was obtained from a man aged 55 to 69 in good health. This chain uses TRBV7-9 with TRBJ1-3; no clear D gene. Sequencing input: blood. CDR3 DNA: TGTGCCAGCAGCCGAACTATCCGTAGCACCATATATTTT. It codes for CASSRTIRSTIYF.